This record covers a single T cell receptor beta chain. This clonotype has a handful of counts. What antigen it recognizes has not been identified. No per-base quality is available; no much larger clone lies one base away. This specimen comes from a study of T cells after yellow fever vaccination (dated by TCRdb to the late 2010s). As for the study more broadly: The SMART-Seq v4 Ultra Low Input RNA kit was used to prepare libraries from fractions with low cell numbers. To follow T-cell clones before and after primary and booster YFV17D yellow fever vaccination, bulk TCR alpha and beta repertoires were sequenced over time. Two healthy male donors, one aged 18 to 30 and one aged 30 to 40 years, made up the cohort. Blood samples were taken at several timepoints before and after primary and secondary immunization, and bulk PBMC replicates and cell subsets were isolated. General findings and caveats noted by the study authors: The secondary T-cell response was found to be weaker but faster than the primary response, with a peak reached on day 5 rather than on day 15. Most clones expanded after primary vaccination were re-detected after the booster (almost 98% of CD4 and roughly 87% of CD8), suggesting broad memory maintenance. A small share of clonotypes was detected in both CD4 and CD8 compartments, with the overlap likely arising from convergent recombination. Because abundant contaminating clonotypes from the bulk population could be contained in FACS-sorted repertoires, computational filtering was required. Because the study included only a couple of donors, the extent to which the findings can be generalized is limited.

TCR cDNA was made using 5'RACE template switching, a step that added a universal primer site and unique molecular identifiers. Priming of cDNA synthesis was performed from both the TCR alpha and TCR beta constant segments. Two PCR steps were used to amplify libraries, with sample barcodes and sequencing adapters being added in the second step. Libraries were sequenced on Illumina HiSeq 2500 (2x100 bp) or NovaSeq (2x150 bp). The paper's data handling went like this. MIGEC handled demultiplexing of reads and collapsing into UMI consensus sequences, while MiXCR performed V(D)J alignment. Vaccine-responding clonotypes were identified with edgeR using replicate PBMC samples, with FDR below 0.01 and a log2 fold change above 5 up to day 15 being required. Each bulk clonotype was labeled CD4 or CD8 based on which sequenced repertoire, CD4 or CD8, contained the clonotype at higher abundance. TCRdb applied fastp at Q25 and MiXCR to the public reads, then kept only in-frame beta chains. Duplicate CDR3 protein sequences are folded into a single record with the most common DNA and genes. TCRdb's processing, not the study's, gives the V and J calls here. The sample table contains about 260,000 distinct CDR3 sequences; only one count was recorded for over 10% of them. The ten largest clones take up roughly 0.5% of the sample.

The CDR3 runs 18 amino acids, cysteine and phenylalanine included. Only CDR3 DNA is held: 54 bases, read in frame from base 1. The germline V gene specifies MNHEY as CDR1 and SVGEGT as CDR2. Germline trimming amounts to 6 bases on V and 0 bases on J, with 8 as the count of junction bases outside the gene matches. Per the publication, the treatment or condition label means: live attenuated yellow fever vaccine strain. PBMCs were isolated from peripheral blood using a standard Ficoll-Paque protocol. Dynabeads CD4 and CD8 positive selection kits were used to isolate the CD4 and CD8 T-cell fractions. TriZol was used to extract RNA from bulk PBMCs, from CD4 and CD8 fractions, and from dextramer-positive and dextramer-negative fractions.

The sequence was collected from a young man who received the YFV17D yellow fever vaccine. Recombination connected TRBV6-2 or TRBV6-3 to TRBJ2-1, with TRBD2 identical over 13 junction bases. The source was CD4+ T cells sorted from PBMCs, collected 45 days after the yellow fever booster vaccination. The DNA is as follows: TGTGCCAGCAGAGCCGGGACTAGCGGGGCAAGCTCCTACAATGAGCAGTTCTTC. It is translated as CASRAGTSGASSYNEQFF.